Listed here are 28 T cell receptor beta chains from one sample, sequenced in a study of OX40 agonist ivuxolimab in advanced cancers. The library came from the immunoSEQ multiplex PCR assay. TCRdb limited this immuneACCESS table to in-frame rearrangements with V and J called. A share of clones is missing; checked studies link under half to unresolved V genes, and the rest is unexplained. The sample contains 150,000 to 190,000 clones, 94% of them found a single time. Jointly, the top ten make up about 0.3% of the sample. The specimen was CD4+ or CD8+ T cells sorted from blood, collected in a trial of the OX40 agonist ivuxolimab. These receptor sequences come from an adult with an advanced solid tumor such as melanoma, head and neck, liver or kidney cancer.

This chain uses TRBV7-3 with TRBJ2-1; 11 nucleotides line up with TRBD1. The CDR3 has 17 residues. J gave up 8 bases and V 1 base, and 10 bases lay outside the gene matches. Germline values: CDR1 SGHTA, CDR2 FQGTGA. CDR3 loop: CASSLMTLGQGAYEQFF. CDR3 DNA sequence: TGTGCCAGCAGCTTAATGACCCTCGGACAGGGGGCATATGAGCAGTTCTTC. The full variable domain, rest sourced from reference TRBV7-3 and TRBJ2-1, is GAGVSQTPSNKVTEKGKYVELRCDPISGHTALYWYRQSLGQGPEFLIYFQGTGAADDSGLPNDRFFAVRPEGSVSTLKIQRTERGDSAVYLCASSLMTLGQGAYEQFFGPGTRLTVL.

In this sample, this clone turned up once. The chain employs TRBV28 and TRBJ1-2, with a tentative D call TRBD1 (5 bases). The CDR3 sequence is 13 residues long. Trimming cost V 6 bases and J 3 bases, with 11 bases left between them. Germline V gene data show CDR1 as MDHEN and CDR2 as SYDVKM. DNA of the CDR3: TGTGCCAGCAGCACCGACAGCCACTATGGCTACACCTTC. Translated, it gives CASSTDSHYGYTF.

The gene calls are TRBV28 and TRBJ1-1; TRBD1 agrees at 7 bases. The junction had 9 bases not matched to a gene; V was cut back by 5 bases and J by 6 bases. Germline V gene lookup returns CDR1 MDHEN and CDR2 SYDVKM. The CDR3 covers 14 residues. This chain's CDR3 is CASSPGGQRSEAFF. DNA of the CDR3: TGTGCCAGCAGTCCGGGGGGACAGCGCTCTGAAGCTTTCTTT.

The J gene is TRBJ2-1, the V gene TRBV9, with D possibly matching TRBD2 (6 bases). Trimming cost V 0 bases and J 4 bases, with 11 bases left between them. The germline CDR1 and CDR2 sequences are SGDLS and YYNGEE. CDR3 length: 15 residues. In nucleotides, the CDR3 is TGTGCCAGCAGCGTAGACCCGGGAGTGTACAATGAGCAGTTCTTC. Protein sequence: CASSVDPGVYNEQFF.

The chain is built from TRBV7-8 and TRBJ1-2; D unresolved. Germline values: CDR1 SGHVS, CDR2 FQNEAQ. The CDR3 loop spans 16 amino acids. The V end was cut by 1 base, the J end by 8 bases, with 20 bases between. CDR3 coding DNA: TGTGCCAGCAGCTTAGAAAGGTACGGGCCCCTGGTCGGCTACACCTTC. Translating it yields CASSLERYGPLVGYTF.

The chain employs TRBV7-6 and TRBJ2-7; D tentatively reads TRBD1 or TRBD2 (5 bases each). V was trimmed by 5 bases and J by 3 bases, leaving 17 bases between them. The CDR3 consists of 15 residues. The germline CDR1 and CDR2 sequences are SGHVS and FNYEAQ. The CDR3 DNA follows: TGTGCCAGCAGCCAGGCCGGGACGCCTAACTACGAGCAGTACTTC. Protein product: CASSQAGTPNYEQYF.

The chain carries TRBV7-2 and TRBJ2-3; D gene unclear. With 1 base removed from V and 6 bases from J, the gap between germline ends came to 5 bases. This CDR3 region has 12 residues. Germline assignment: CDR1 SGHTA and CDR2 FQGNSA. The CDR3 DNA is TGTGCCAGCAGCTTAGGGTGGGATACGCAGTATTTT. It is translated as CASSLGWDTQYF.

The chain joins TRBV6-5 to TRBJ1-6, with D possibly being TRBD1 (5 bases). In germline, CDR1 is MNHEY, CDR2 SVGAGI. The length of the CDR3 is 16 residues. V lost 0 bases, J lost 10 bases, and 16 bases lay in between. The CDR3 sequence is CASSYSKGRDLSPLHF. The CDR3, as DNA: TGTGCCAGCAGTTACTCAAAGGGCAGGGACTTGTCACCCCTCCACTTT.

This chain joins TRBV11-2 and TRBJ2-7; possibly TRBD1 for D (6 bases). CDR3 size: 14 residues. Per the germline V gene, CDR1 is SGHAT and CDR2 is FQNNGV. The V end was cut by 6 bases, the J end by 1 base, with 13 bases between. The DNA for the CDR3 is TGTGCCAGCAGAGTGGGACATCTATCCTACGAGCAGTACTTC. Its translation is CASRVGHLSYEQYF.

This rearrangement joins TRBV9 to TRBJ1-1; possibly TRBD1 for D (6 bases). Looked up from germline, CDR1 is SGDLS and CDR2 is YYNGEE. V lost 0 bases and J lost 4, with 13 bases in between. This CDR3 spans 15 amino acids. Here the CDR3 reads CASSVDVGRGTEAFF. The CDR3 DNA reads TGTGCCAGCAGCGTAGATGTGGGCAGGGGCACTGAAGCTTTCTTT.

Written as DNA, the CDR3 is TGCAGCGTCGCCCAGGGGGAGAACACTGAAGCTTTCTTT. Protein sequence: CSVAQGENTEAFF. The chain combines TRBV29-1 with TRBJ1-1, with 7 positions matching TRBD1. The CDR3 has 13 amino acids. The V gene end was trimmed by 6 bases and the J gene end by 1 base; junction bases not matched to a gene: 5. Germline CDR1 SQVTM, CDR2 ANQGSEA.

This chain joins TRBV7-2 and TRBJ1-5; TRBD1 agrees at 9 bases. Germline V CDR1 and CDR2: SGHTA, FQGNSA. The CDR3 runs 16 residues. Unmatched junction bases numbered 3, after V lost 3 bases and J lost 0 bases. The CDR3 DNA reads as TGTGCCAGCAGCTTTACAGGGGGCTTTAGCAATCAGCCCCAGCATTTT. Translating gives CASSFTGGFSNQPQHF. The full variable domain, its missing parts supplied by reference TRBV7-2 and TRBJ1-5, is GAGVSQSPSNKVTEKGKDVELRCDPISGHTALYWYRQSLGQGLEFLIYFQGNSAPDKSGLPSDRFSAERTGGSVSTLTIQRTQQEDSAVYLCASSFTGGFSNQPQHFGDGTRLSIL.

The chain recombines TRBV18 with TRBJ1-5; TRBD1 agrees at 9 bases. From germline, CDR1 is KGHSH and CDR2 LQKENI. The CDR3 runs to 16 residues. The junction had 1 base not matched to a gene; V was cut back by 1 base and J by 0 bases. The CDR3 bases are TGTGCCAGCTCACCACAGGGACAGGGTAGCAATCAGCCCCAGCATTTT. Its protein is CASSPQGQGSNQPQHF. The variable domain in full, with the rest retrieved from reference TRBV18 and TRBJ1-5, is NAGVMQNPRHLVRRRGQEARLRCSPMKGHSHVYWYRQLPEEGLKFMVYLQKENIIDESGMPKERFSAEFPKEGPSILRIQQVVRGDSAAYFCASSPQGQGSNQPQHFGDGTRLSIL.

The chain combines TRBV6-5 with TRBJ1-1; D is perhaps TRBD1 (5 bases). Trimming removed 6 bases at V and 5 bases at J, with 19 bases between. Per the germline V gene, CDR1 is MNHEY and CDR2 is SVGAGI. The CDR3 totals 15 residues. The CDR3: CASSLGPRVGTEAFF. The DNA for the CDR3 is TGTGCCAGCAGCCTAGGCCCCAGGGTGGGGACTGAAGCTTTCTTT.

CDR3 sequence reads: CASGNSGANVLTF. In nucleotides, the CDR3 is TGTGCCAGCGGCAACTCTGGGGCCAACGTCCTGACTTTC. The genes are TRBV11-2 and TRBJ2-6; D not certain. Germline V gives CDR1 SGHAT, CDR2 FQNNGV. V was cut by 8 bases and J by 0 bases, with 5 bases left in between. The CDR3 has 13 residues.

J is TRBJ2-1 and V is TRBV28, with 14 bases identical to TRBD2. The germline V gene has CDR1 MDHEN and CDR2 SYDVKM. CDR3 length equals 16 residues. Trimming took 5 bases from V and 7 from J; bases not matched to a gene: 7. The CDR3 protein is CASSLTGTSGRNEQFF. In nucleotides, the CDR3 is TGTGCCAGCAGTCTCACCGGGACTAGCGGGAGAAATGAGCAGTTCTTC.

Here the CDR3 DNA reads TGTGCCAGCAGTCATTGGGGTGGCCCCGGGACAGGGGAGAAGGGCTACACCTTC. Residues: CASSHWGGPGTGEKGYTF. This chain connects TRBV5-6 to TRBJ1-2; 10 nucleotides agree with TRBD1. The CDR3 has 18 amino acids. Per the germline V gene, CDR1 is SGHDT and CDR2 is YYEEEE. V was clipped by 5 bases and J by 8 bases; unmatched bases: 21.

The genes are TRBV18 and TRBJ1-2, with D possibly TRBD1 on 5 matching bases. Per the germline V gene, CDR1 is KGHSH and CDR2 is LQKENI. V lost 3 bases and J 0 bases, leaving 17 bases between the germline ends. CDR3 length: 17 amino acids. This CDR3 is CASSPDGTFLANYGYTF. Here the CDR3 DNA reads TGTGCCAGCTCACCGGATGGGACCTTTTTAGCTAACTATGGCTACACCTTC.

This rearrangement joins TRBV5-8 to TRBJ1-4, with a weak D call TRBD1 (5 bases). CDR3 length: 13 residues. Looked up from germline, CDR1 is SGHTS and CDR2 is YDEGEE. V gave up 7 bases and J gave up 7 bases, with 14 bases separating them. CDR3 in amino acids: CASDLARGEKLFF. The CDR3 DNA sequence: TGTGCCAGCGATCTTGCGAGGGGTGAAAAACTGTTTTTT.

V gene TRBV5-8 combines with J gene TRBJ2-5; D assignment may be TRBD1 or TRBD2 (5 bases each). The V gene lost 4 bases and the J gene lost 5 bases, with 15 bases spanning the gap. Germline V gene data show CDR1 as SGHTS and CDR2 as YDEGEE. The CDR3 has 14 amino acids. The CDR3 here is CASSPGTIVETQYF. In DNA, the CDR3 is TGTGCCAGCAGCCCGGGGACCATAGTGGAGACCCAGTACTTC.

V usage is TRBV5-4 and J usage is TRBJ2-1; 9 positions match TRBD1. Trimming removed 4 bases from V and 10 bases from J; junction bases left unmatched: 9. Germline V CDR1 and CDR2: SGHNT, YYREEE (reference sequence). The CDR3 is 14 amino acids. CDR3 residues: CASSVGTGLREQFF. CDR3 DNA sequence: TGTGCCAGCAGCGTTGGGACAGGGCTGCGGGAGCAGTTCTTC.

The chain employs TRBV18 and TRBJ1-3, with D unclear. The CDR3 is 16 amino acids. Between the trimmed V and J ends, which lost 3 bases and 4 bases, there was a span of 16 bases. Germline CDR1 KGHSH, CDR2 LQKENI. DNA of the CDR3: TGTGCCAGCTCACCCCAACGGGAAGCTGCAGGAAACACCATATATTTT. Protein: CASSPQREAAGNTIYF.

The chain has TRBV7-2 and TRBJ2-3; no clear D gene. The CDR3 length is 15 residues. The germline V gene encodes CDR1 SGHTA and CDR2 FQGNSA. V was shortened by 1 base and J by 0 bases, with 8 bases between the two germline ends. CDR3 nucleotide sequence: TGTGCCAGCAGCTTAGTGATGGGGAGCACAGATACGCAGTATTTT. Residues: CASSLVMGSTDTQYF.

This sequence joins TRBV29-1 and TRBJ2-2, with D perhaps TRBD1 (5 bases). The ends were cut back, 6 bases at V and 2 bases at J, with 10 bases in the middle. In germline, CDR1 is SQVTM, CDR2 ANQGSEA. This CDR3 is 13 amino acids long. CDR3 in amino acids: CSVYRRNTGELFF. CDR3 DNA: TGCAGCGTCTACAGGAGAAACACCGGGGAGCTGTTTTTT.

The chain couples TRBV4-2 to TRBJ2-1, with 9 bases matching TRBD2. CDR3 length: 16 amino acids. The J segment lost 7 bases and the V segment lost 0 bases, leaving 7 bases of the junction unmatched. CDR1 is LGHNA and CDR2 is YNFKEQ in the germline V gene. CDR3 amino acids: CASSQDLAGDWNEQFF. Written as DNA, the CDR3 is TGTGCCAGCAGCCAAGATTTAGCGGGAGACTGGAATGAGCAGTTCTTC.

V usage is TRBV7-3 and J usage is TRBJ2-5; TRBD2 aligns across 10 bases. CDR1 SGHTA and CDR2 FQGTGA come from the germline V gene. The V and J ends lost 6 bases and 5 bases, in that order; junction bases with no gene match: 9. This CDR3 is 15 amino acids long. In DNA, the CDR3 is TGTGCCAGCAGGTCTAGCGGGAGCGGTGGGGAGACCCAGTACTTC. This encodes CASRSSGSGGETQYF.

The rearrangement uses TRBV29-1 and TRBJ2-5; TRBD1 matches at 11 bases. Germline V gene lookup returns CDR1 SQVTM and CDR2 ANQGSEA. CDR3 length equals 13 residues. The V gene end was trimmed by 6 bases and the J gene end by 5 bases; junction bases not matched to a gene: 5. Here the CDR3 DNA reads TGCAGCGTAGGACAGGGGGCTAGGGAGACCCAGTACTTC. It yields the protein CSVGQGARETQYF.

V gene TRBV7-2 combines with J gene TRBJ2-5; TRBD2 might be the D (7 bases). Germline loops: CDR1 SGHTA, CDR2 FQGNSA. V dropped 2 bases and J dropped 5 bases, with 21 bases sitting between them. The CDR3 has 17 amino acids. This CDR3 reads CASSLSLAGAWGETQYF. The CDR3 nucleotides read TGTGCCAGCAGCTTATCTCTCGCGGGGGCGTGGGGGGAGACCCAGTACTTC.